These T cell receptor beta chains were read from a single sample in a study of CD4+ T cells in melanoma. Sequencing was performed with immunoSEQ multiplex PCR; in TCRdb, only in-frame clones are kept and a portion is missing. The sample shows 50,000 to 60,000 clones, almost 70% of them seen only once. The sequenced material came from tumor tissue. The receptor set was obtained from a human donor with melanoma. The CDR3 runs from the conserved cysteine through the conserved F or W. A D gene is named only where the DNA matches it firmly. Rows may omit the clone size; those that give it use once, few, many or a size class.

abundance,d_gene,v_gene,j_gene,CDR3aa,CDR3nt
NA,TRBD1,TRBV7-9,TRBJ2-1,CASSLEGAHEQFF,TGTGCCAGCAGCTTAGAGGGGGCTCATGAGCAGTTCTTC
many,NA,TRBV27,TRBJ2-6,CASSHGANVLTF,TGTGCCAGCTCCCACGGGGCCAACGTCCTGACTTTC
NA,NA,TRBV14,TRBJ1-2,CASSTLDSNYGYTF,TGTGCCAGCAGCACCCTGGACAGTAACTATGGCTACACCTTC
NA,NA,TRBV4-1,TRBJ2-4,CASSEGEWDIQYF,TGCGCCAGCAGCGAGGGAGAATGGGACATTCAGTACTTC
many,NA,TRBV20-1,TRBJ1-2,CSGQGNYGYTF,TGCAGTGGCCAGGGTAACTATGGCTACACCTTC
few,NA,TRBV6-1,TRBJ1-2,CASSVVGTDYGYTF,TGTGCCAGCAGCGTAGTGGGAACAGACTATGGCTACACCTTC
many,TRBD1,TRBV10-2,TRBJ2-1,CASKVRDRESGEQFF,TGCGCCAGTAAAGTCCGGGACAGGGAGTCTGGTGAGCAGTTCTTC
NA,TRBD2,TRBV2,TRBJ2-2,CASVGLAGTGELFF,TGTGCCAGCGTCGGACTAGCGGGTACCGGGGAGCTGTTTTTT
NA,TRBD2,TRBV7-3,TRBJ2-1,CASSLASGGYNEQFF,TGTGCCAGCAGCTTAGCTAGCGGGGGTTACAATGAGCAGTTCTTC
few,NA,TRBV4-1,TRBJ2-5,CASSQASGQETQYF,TGCGCCAGCAGCCAAGCCTCGGGGCAAGAGACCCAGTACTTC
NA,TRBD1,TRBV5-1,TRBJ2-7,CASSLTSGGDEQYF,TGCGCCAGCAGCTTGACGTCAGGGGGCGACGAGCAGTACTTC
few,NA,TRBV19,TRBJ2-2,CASSIVTGNTGELFF,TGTGCCAGTAGTATAGTTACAGGGAACACCGGGGAGCTGTTTTTT
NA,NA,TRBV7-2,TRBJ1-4,CASSLGHAEKLFF,TGTGCCAGCAGCTTAGGTCATGCCGAAAAACTGTTTTTT
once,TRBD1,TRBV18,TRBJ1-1,CASSPDRGLTEAFF,TGTGCCAGCTCACCAGACAGGGGCCTCACTGAAGCTTTCTTT
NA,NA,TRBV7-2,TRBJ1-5,CASRATGNSNQPQHF,TGTGCCAGCAGGGCGACAGGTAATAGCAATCAGCCCCAGCATTTT
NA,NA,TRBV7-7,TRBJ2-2,CASSSLHGGELFF,TGTGCTAGCAGCTCCCTCCATGGCGGGGAGCTGTTTTTT
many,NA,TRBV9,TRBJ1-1,CASSVEPTMGTEAFF,TGTGCCAGCAGCGTAGAACCAACAATGGGCACTGAAGCTTTCTTT
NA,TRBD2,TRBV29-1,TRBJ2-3,CSVSRGGGASDTQYF,TGCAGCGTTAGTCGTGGCGGGGGGGCTTCAGATACGCAGTATTTT
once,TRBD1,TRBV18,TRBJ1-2,CASSQGQGIGGYTF,TGTGCCAGCTCACAGGGACAGGGGATTGGCGGCTACACCTTC
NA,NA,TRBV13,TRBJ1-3,CASSLVGYSGNTIYF,TGTGCCAGCAGCTTAGTAGGGTACTCTGGAAACACCATATATTTT
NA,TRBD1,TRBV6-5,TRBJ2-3,CASSHGQGITDTQYF,TGTGCCAGCAGCCACGGACAGGGCATCACAGATACGCAGTATTTT
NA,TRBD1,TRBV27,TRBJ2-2,CASRGTVNTGELFF,TGTGCCAGCAGGGGGACAGTGAACACCGGGGAGCTGTTTTTT
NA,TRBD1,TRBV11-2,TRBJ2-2,CASSFGQGNTGELFF,TGTGCCAGCAGCTTCGGACAGGGGAACACCGGGGAGCTGTTTTTT
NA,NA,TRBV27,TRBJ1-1,CASSLSIGSPNTEAFF,TGTGCCAGCAGTTTATCAATTGGCAGCCCGAACACTGAAGCTTTCTTT
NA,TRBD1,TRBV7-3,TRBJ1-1,CASRAGTGNTEAFF,TGTGCCAGCAGGGCCGGGACAGGGAACACTGAAGCTTTCTTT
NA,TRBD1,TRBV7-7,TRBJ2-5,CASTPIQNRGLETQYF,TGTGCTAGCACCCCAATCCAGAACAGGGGGCTAGAGACCCAGTACTTC
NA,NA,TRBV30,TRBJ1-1,CAWATGAHTEAFF,TGTGCCTGGGCCACGGGGGCCCACACTGAAGCTTTCTTT
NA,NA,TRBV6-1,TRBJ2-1,CASSGVWRGGDNEQFF,TGTGCCAGCAGTGGGGTTTGGAGAGGAGGGGACAATGAGCAGTTCTTC